The source of this T cell receptor (beta chain) is a study of blood T cell repertoires in COVID-19. Per the original data handling: Amplification of reference gene primers provided the estimated nucleated cell counts. Profiling relied on immunoSEQ multiplex PCR, and the TCRdb table lists in-frame clones only, not all of them. Clonal size and the V and J genes are those of that table, whereas D and trimming came from the DNA. The top ten hold roughly 8.6% of the sample, which has some 180,000 clones, more than 75% seen once. With 0 bases removed from V and 8 bases from J, the gap between germline ends came to 13 bases. CDR3 length: 15 residues. Germline CDR1 LNHNV, CDR2 YYDKDF (reference sequence).

The sequencing sample was made of peripheral blood. The genes are TRBV15 and TRBJ1-4; maybe TRBD1 (5 bases). This TCR came from a woman aged 45-65 years with active or convalescent COVID-19. The CDR3 DNA sequence: TGTGCCACCAGCAGAGATTGGCAGGGCGGCGAAAAACTGTTTTTT. It is translated as CATSRDWQGGEKLFF.